The 10 T cell receptor beta chains given below trace back to one sample, sequenced in a study of Graves' ophthalmopathy and Graves' hyperthyroidism. Amplification from RNA transcripts yielded the TCR beta CDR3 regions. Amplification began with first-round RT-PCR using HTBI primers, then second-round multiplex PCR was performed. TCRdb processed the multiplex PCR reads anew with MiXCR; each CDR3 protein has one entry. This sample yields 350,000 or so distinct CDR3 sequences, of which roughly 15% are seen a single time; about 12% belongs to the top ten. The sequenced sample was peripheral blood. The receptor source for this set is an adult man with Graves' ophthalmopathy.

This clonotype showed up many times. V and J are TRBV30 and TRBJ2-5, with D possibly TRBD1 on 5 matching bases. V shed 0 bases and J shed 7 bases, with 18 bases lying between them. The germline V gene encodes CDR1 GTSNPN and CDR2 SVGIG (reference sequence). The length of the CDR3 is 15 residues. The CDR3 nucleotides read TGTGCCTGGAGTGTAGGGGCAGCCCCAACGGGGACCCAGTACTTC. This codes for CAWSVGAAPTGTQYF.

Ten or more counts support this clonotype. CDR3: CATSRLRGVFANTGELFF. CDR3 sequence (DNA): TGTGCCACCAGCAGGCTGCGAGGGGTCTTCGCGAACACCGGGGAGCTGTTTTTT. This sequence joins TRBV15 and TRBJ2-2; either TRBD1 or TRBD2 may fit D (5 bases each). The V gene's germline CDR1 is LNHNV and CDR2 YYDKDF (reference sequence). V was trimmed by 3 bases and J by 0 bases, leaving 17 bases between them. The CDR3 runs to 18 residues.

The V call is TRBV15, the J call TRBJ2-5; 9 nucleotides match TRBD1. The J segment lost 0 bases and the V segment lost 5 bases, leaving 4 bases of the junction unmatched. This CDR3 spans 15 amino acids. CDR1 is LNHNV, CDR2 YYDKDF, per germline (reference sequence). The CDR3 here is CATSSTGGNQETQYF. The CDR3 DNA is TGTGCCACCAGCTCGACAGGGGGTAACCAAGAGACCCAGTACTTC.

Ten or more counts support this clonotype. The genes are TRBV5-5 and TRBJ2-6; D possibly corresponds to TRBD1 (5 bases). This CDR3 contains 16 residues. Germline CDR1 and CDR2: SGHKS and YYEKEE (reference sequence). Trimming removed 0 bases at V and 3 bases at J, with 10 bases between. CDR3: CASSLAAGLGANVLTF. The CDR3 DNA sequence: TGTGCCAGCAGCTTGGCGGCAGGGCTTGGGGCCAACGTCCTGACTTTC.

At least ten counts were recorded for this clonotype. V gene TRBV20-1 combines with J gene TRBJ2-7; 8 bases are a match to TRBD1. From germline, CDR1 is DFQATT and CDR2 SNEGSKA (reference sequence). V shed 5 bases and J 4 bases; nucleotides not matched to a gene: 7. The CDR3 consists of 13 residues. The CDR3 here is CSAPGQGGYEQYF. DNA for the CDR3: TGCAGTGCTCCCGGACAGGGTGGGTACGAGCAGTACTTC.

The table lists this clonotype with many counts. The rearrangement uses TRBV6-5 and TRBJ2-2, with D perhaps matching TRBD1 (5 bases). V shed 2 bases and J shed 5 bases, with 12 bases lying between them. This CDR3 region has 15 residues. Germline loops: CDR1 MNHEY, CDR2 SVGAGI. For the CDR3, the DNA is TGTGCCAGCAGTTACGGAACAGGACAAACCGGGGAGCTGTTTTTT. It codes for CASSYGTGQTGELFF.

This clonotype was detected many times. The gene calls are TRBV29-1 and TRBJ2-5, with 7 nucleotides matching TRBD1. Per germline, CDR1 SQVTM and CDR2 ANQGSEA. With V trimmed by 2 bases and J by 7 bases, 7 bases remained unmatched. This CDR3 region has 13 residues. The CDR3 reads CSVETAGGPTQYF. The CDR3 DNA reads as TGCAGCGTTGAAACGGCAGGGGGACCGACCCAGTACTTC.

This clonotype was seen repeatedly, ten times or more. The rearrangement uses TRBV20-1 and TRBJ1-5; 8 bases are shared with TRBD1. In germline, CDR1 is DFQATT, CDR2 SNEGSKA (reference sequence). The CDR3 runs to 12 residues. V dropped 5 bases and J dropped 8; count of bases not matched to a gene: 5. The CDR3 loop is CSAARQGKPQHF. CDR3 sequence (DNA): TGCAGTGCTGCCCGACAGGGGAAGCCCCAGCATTTT.

This clonotype was recorded at least ten times. The chain combines TRBV6-5 with TRBJ1-2; 8 nucleotides match TRBD1. V lost 4 bases and J lost 1; bases outside the gene matches: 11. The CDR3 runs to 17 residues. The germline V gene has CDR1 MNHEY and CDR2 SVGAGI. CDR3 sequence reads: CASSSRTGSSLNYGYTF. CDR3 coding DNA: TGTGCCAGCAGTTCAAGGACAGGGAGTTCTCTTAACTATGGCTACACCTTC.

This clonotype came up many times. This chain joins TRBV6-2 or TRBV6-3 and TRBJ1-5; TRBD1 is a possible D gene (6 bases). The CDR3 runs to 15 residues. Germline CDR1 MNHEY, CDR2 SVGEGT. The V end was cut by 6 bases, the J end by 3 bases, with 15 bases between. As DNA, the CDR3 is TGTGCCAGCAGGGGGGCTGGGGGTTACAATCAGCCCCAGCATTTT. Encoded protein: CASRGAGGYNQPQHF.